Each of the 5 T cell receptor beta chains below was sequenced from the same sample in a study of cytomegalovirus exposure and HLA in healthy donors. Assay used: immunoSEQ multiplex PCR; TCRdb lists only in-frame clones, some missing. The sample yields some 98,000 clones, less than 90% seen once. Sequenced material: PBMCs. These receptors came from a young man in good health and CMV-seropositive.

The J gene is TRBJ1-2, the V gene TRBV6-5, with D perhaps matching TRBD1 (5 bases). Germline CDR1 is MNHEY and CDR2 is SVGAGI. The ends were cut back, 2 bases at V and 4 bases at J, with 8 bases in the middle. The CDR3 is 13 amino acids. The CDR3 is CASSYSDSYGYTF. CDR3 coding DNA: TGTGCCAGCAGTTACAGCGACAGCTATGGCTACACCTTC.

The chain uses TRBV5-7 and TRBJ1-1, with D unclear. TRBV5-7 is an open reading frame, and its role is uncertain. This CDR3 is built from 17 residues. The ends were cut back, 4 bases at V and 2 bases at J, with 21 bases in the middle. The CDR3 sequence: CASSARPWRGYNTEAFF. DNA of the CDR3: TGTGCCAGCAGCGCACGACCCTGGAGAGGCTATAACACTGAAGCTTTCTTT.

This rearrangement joins TRBV7-2 to TRBJ2-7, with 8 bases lining up with TRBD2. The J segment lost 2 bases and the V segment lost 5 bases, leaving 5 bases of the junction unmatched. The CDR3 covers 14 residues. Germline CDR1 and CDR2: SGHTA and FQGNSA. CDR3 loop: CASSPRTSPYEQYF. The CDR3 coding sequence is TGTGCCAGCAGCCCGCGGACTAGCCCCTACGAGCAGTACTTC.

The CDR3 reads CASSYGLGTPPEQYF. DNA for the CDR3: TGTGCCAGCAGTTATGGACTAGGTACCCCGCCCGAGCAGTACTTC. V is TRBV28 and J is TRBJ2-7; 7 bases are a match to TRBD2. The V and J ends lost 4 bases and 6 bases, in that order; junction bases with no gene match: 12. CDR3 length: 15 residues. Looked up from germline, CDR1 is MDHEN and CDR2 is SYDVKM.

The chain links TRBV7-9 to TRBJ1-2; a weak D match, TRBD1 (5 bases). The CDR3 sequence is 15 residues long. Germline V CDR1 and CDR2: SEHNR, FQNEAQ (reference sequence). Trimming took 4 bases from V and 2 from J, leaving 14 bases between them. The CDR3 bases are TGTGCCAGCAGCTATCAAGACAGAAGAAACTATGGCTACACCTTC. Translation: CASSYQDRRNYGYTF. Supplemented by reference TRBV7-9 and TRBJ1-2, the full variable domain reads DTGVSQNPRHKITKRGQNVTFRCDPISEHNRLYWYRQTLGQGPEFLTYFQNEAQLEKSRLLSDRFSAERPKGSFSTLEIQRTEQGDSAMYLCASSYQDRRNYGYTFGSGTRLTVV.